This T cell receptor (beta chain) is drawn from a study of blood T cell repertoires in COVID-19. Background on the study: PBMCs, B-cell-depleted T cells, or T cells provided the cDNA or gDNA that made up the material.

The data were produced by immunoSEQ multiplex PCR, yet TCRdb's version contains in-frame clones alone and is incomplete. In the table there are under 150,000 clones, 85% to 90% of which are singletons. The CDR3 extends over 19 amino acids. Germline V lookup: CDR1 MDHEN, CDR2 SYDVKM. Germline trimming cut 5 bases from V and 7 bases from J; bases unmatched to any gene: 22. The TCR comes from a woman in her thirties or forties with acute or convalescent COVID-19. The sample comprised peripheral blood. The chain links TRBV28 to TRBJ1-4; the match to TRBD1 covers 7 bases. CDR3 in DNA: TGTGCCAGCAGTCCCGATACAGGGGTTTTCTCGCAGGGAGGTGAAAAACTGTTTTTT. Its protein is CASSPDTGVFSQGGEKLFF.